These 9 T cell receptor beta chains were all obtained from the same sample, sequenced in a study of shared clonotypes between healthy human individuals. TCRdb's copy holds only in-frame clones and misses some; the assay was immunoSEQ multiplex PCR. The sample consists of about 1 million clones, around 76% of them appearing once. The sample was memory CD4+ T cells sorted from blood. Subset specified: CD45RA-negative fraction. Every receptor here comes from a man aged 18-30 years in good health.

This rearrangement joins TRBV11-2 to TRBJ2-2, with a tentative D call TRBD1 (5 bases). The CDR3 is 15 residues long. CDR1 and CDR2 from the germline V gene are SGHAT and FQNNGV. The ends were cut back, 1 base at V and 3 bases at J, with 9 bases in the middle. The CDR3 spells CASSLAGKHTGELFF. CDR3 sequence (DNA): TGTGCCAGCAGCTTAGCAGGGAAACACACCGGGGAGCTGTTTTTT.

This sequence joins TRBV28 and TRBJ2-1; maybe TRBD1 (5 bases). V gave up 4 bases and J gave up 6 bases, with 7 bases separating them. This CDR3 is 12 amino acids long. Germline assignment: CDR1 MDHEN and CDR2 SYDVKM. CDR3 DNA: TGTGCCAGCAGTTCAGACAGCAATGAGCAGTTCTTC. It yields the protein CASSSDSNEQFF.

Concerning this clone: The same CDR3 also results from other DNA sequences found in this sample. The V gene is TRBV5-1, the J gene TRBJ2-1; D is perhaps TRBD1 (6 bases). The CDR3 totals 15 residues. CDR1 and CDR2 from the germline V gene are SGHRS and YFSETQ. Trimming stripped 0 bases from V and 0 bases from J, with 7 bases between. This CDR3 reads CASSLVGASYNEQFF. The CDR3 nucleotides read TGCGCCAGCAGCTTGGTGGGGGCCTCCTACAATGAGCAGTTCTTC. The entire variable domain, with the rest obtained from reference TRBV5-1 and TRBJ2-1, is as follows: KAGVTQTPRYLIKTRGQQVTLSCSPISGHRSVSWYQQTPGQGLQFLFEYFSETQRNKGNFPGRFSGRQFSNSRSEMNVSTLELGDSALYLCASSLVGASYNEQFFGPGTRLTVL.

The chain couples TRBV5-4 to TRBJ2-5; 7 positions match TRBD1. The germline CDR1 and CDR2 sequences are SGHNT and YYREEE (reference sequence). The ends lost 2 bases at V and 6 bases at J; junction bases unmatched: 7. The CDR3 extends over 14 amino acids. CDR3 nucleotides: TGTGCCAGCAGCTTTGACAGGGCATACAAGACCCAGTACTTC. This translates into CASSFDRAYKTQYF.

The chain carries TRBV10-1 and TRBJ1-1, with D hard to call. CDR3 size: 16 residues. Germline CDR1 and CDR2: WNHNN and SYGVQD (reference sequence). The germline V and J ends were trimmed by 0 bases and 1 base, with 12 bases remaining between them. The CDR3 DNA reads as TGCGCCAGCAGTGAGTCGTCCCCGGGTGCGAACACTGAAGCTTTCTTT. This sequence encodes CASSESSPGANTEAFF.

The chain is built from TRBV2 and TRBJ1-2, with no clear D. The CDR3 loop spans 16 amino acids. CDR1 is SNHLY, CDR2 FYNNEI, per germline. The ends were cut back, 2 bases at V and 3 bases at J, with 16 bases in the middle. The CDR3 sequence is CASSEPGGNNYYGYTF. The CDR3 DNA reads TGTGCCAGCAGTGAACCAGGAGGGAATAATTACTATGGCTACACCTTC.

The rearrangement links TRBV7-3 to TRBJ1-6, with no clear D. The V gene lost 1 base and the J gene lost 10 bases, with 11 bases spanning the gap. This CDR3 comprises 14 residues. In germline, CDR1 is SGHTA, CDR2 FQGTGA. The CDR3 reads CASSLRVSISPLHF. CDR3 DNA sequence: TGTGCCAGCAGCTTAAGGGTAAGCATCTCACCCCTCCACTTT.

This clone was counted once. This chain connects TRBV9 to TRBJ1-1; 7 bases fit TRBD1. The germline V gene encodes CDR1 SGDLS and CDR2 YYNGEE. The junction had 8 bases not matched to a gene; V was cut back by 4 bases and J by 5 bases. The CDR3 is made up of 14 amino acids. CDR3 coding DNA: TGTGCCAGCAGCCCGGATCCAGGGGGGACTGAAGCTTTCTTT. Its protein is CASSPDPGGTEAFF. Together with reference TRBV9 and TRBJ1-1, the CDR3 gives the full variable domain: DSGVTQTPKHLITATGQRVTLRCSPRSGDLSVYWYQQSLDQGLQFLIQYYNGEERAKGNILERFSAQQFPDLHSELNLSSLELGDSALYFCASSPDPGGTEAFFGQGTRLTVV.

This clone has a single count. The junction departs from germline at one end; a sequencing error may be responsible. This chain uses TRBV7-7 with TRBJ2-5; 7 nucleotides line up with TRBD2. The germline V gene has CDR1 SSHAT and CDR2 FNYEAQ (reference sequence). CDR3 size: 13 residues. CDR3 sequence reads: CASSRGGQETQYF. The CDR3 DNA reads TGTGCTAGCAGCCGCGGGGGACAAGAGACCCAGTACTTC.